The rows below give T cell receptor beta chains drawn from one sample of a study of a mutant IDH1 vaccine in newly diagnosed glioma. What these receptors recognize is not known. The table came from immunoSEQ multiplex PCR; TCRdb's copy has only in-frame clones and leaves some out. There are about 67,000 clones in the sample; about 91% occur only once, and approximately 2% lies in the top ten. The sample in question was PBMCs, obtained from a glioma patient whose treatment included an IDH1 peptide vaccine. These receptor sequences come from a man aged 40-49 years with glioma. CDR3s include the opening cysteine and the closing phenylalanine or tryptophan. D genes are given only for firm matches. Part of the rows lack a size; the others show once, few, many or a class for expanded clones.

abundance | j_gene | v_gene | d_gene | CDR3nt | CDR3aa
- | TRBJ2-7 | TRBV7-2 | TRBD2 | TGTGCCAGCAGCTTAAAGGGAGGGCCTTGGGACGAGCAGTACTTC | CASSLKGGPWDEQYF
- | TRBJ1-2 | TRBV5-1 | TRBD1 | TGCGCCAGCAGCTTGGAGAGGACAGGGGAGTATGGCTACACCTTC | CASSLERTGEYGYTF
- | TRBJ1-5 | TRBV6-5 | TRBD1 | TGTGCCAGCAGTTATGACAGGGCGGGGAATCAGCCCCAGCATTTT | CASSYDRAGNQPQHF
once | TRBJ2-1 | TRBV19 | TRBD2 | TGTGCCAGTACTCAATCGGGACTAGCGGGAGTTGTGTTGGGCAATGAGCAGTTCTTC | CASTQSGLAGVVLGNEQFF
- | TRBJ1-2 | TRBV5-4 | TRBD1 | TGTGCCAGCAGCTTGGATGGGGACAGGGGTTGGGACTTC | CASSLDGDRGWDF
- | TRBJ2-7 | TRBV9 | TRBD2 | TGTGCCAGCAGCCCGGGACTAGCGACCATCGGCTACGAGCAGTACTTC | CASSPGLATIGYEQYF
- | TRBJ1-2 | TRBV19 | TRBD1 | TGTGCCAGTAGACCGACAGGGGCTCGGGCTAACTATGGCTACACCTTC | CASRPTGARANYGYTF
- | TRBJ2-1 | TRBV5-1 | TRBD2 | TGCGCCAGCAGCAAGACCGGGACTAGCGGGAGATTGGGTGAGCAGTTCTTC | CASSKTGTSGRLGEQFF
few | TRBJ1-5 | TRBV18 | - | TGTGCCAGCTCACGGGACGTACCTTGGGGCAATCAGCCCCAGCATTTT | CASSRDVPWGNQPQHF
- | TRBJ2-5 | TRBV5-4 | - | TGTGCCAGCAGCTTGGTAGGAGGCCAAGAGACCCAGTACTTC | CASSLVGGQETQYF
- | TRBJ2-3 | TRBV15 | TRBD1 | TGTGCCACCAGCAGGGGTTCACAGGGGGCAGATACGCAGTATTTT | CATSRGSQGADTQYF
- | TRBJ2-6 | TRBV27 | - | TGTGCCAGCAGTTGGGACAAACCCTCTGGGGCCAACGTCCTGACTTTC | CASSWDKPSGANVLTF
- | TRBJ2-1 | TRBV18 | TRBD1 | TGTGCCAGCTCATCTACCGGGACAGGGGGCTTTTATGAGCAGTTCTTC | CASSSTGTGGFYEQFF
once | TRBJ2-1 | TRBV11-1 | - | TGTGCCAGCAGCTTAGGGGCGAGGGGGTTCTTC | CASSLGARGFF
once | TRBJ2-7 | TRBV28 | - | TGTGCCAGCAGTTTAGATCAGTTCAGGCAGTACTTC | CASSLDQFRQYF
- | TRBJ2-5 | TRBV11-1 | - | TGTGCCAGCAGCGCTCGAGAGACCCAGTACTTC | CASSARETQYF
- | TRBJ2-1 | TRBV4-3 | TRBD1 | TGCGCCAGCAGCCAAGAATTGGGACAGACGGGGAATGAGCAGTTCTTC | CASSQELGQTGNEQFF
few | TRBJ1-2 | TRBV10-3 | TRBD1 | TGTGCCATCAGTGAGTTGGACAGGGAAGATGGCTACACCTTC | CAISELDREDGYTF
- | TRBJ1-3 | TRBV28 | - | TGTGCCAGCAGCCTTACGCAGGGCGCCATATATTTT | CASSLTQGAIYF
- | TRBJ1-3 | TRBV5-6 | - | TGTGCCAGCAAACGGGACCCCGGTGGAAACACCATATATTTT | CASKRDPGGNTIYF
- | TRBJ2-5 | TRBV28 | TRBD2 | TGTGCCAGCAGTTCCGGGGGGGGAGAGACCCAGTACTTC | CASSSGGGETQYF
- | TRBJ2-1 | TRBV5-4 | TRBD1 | TGTGCCAGCAGCGGCGGGACAGGGATGGGGAATGAGCAGTTCTTC | CASSGGTGMGNEQFF
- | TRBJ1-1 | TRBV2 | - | TGTGCCAGCAGTGAAGGGCGATTTGAAGCTTTCTTT | CASSEGRFEAFF
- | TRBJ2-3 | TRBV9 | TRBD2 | TGTGCCAGCAGCGTAACGGCGGGGGTCACAGATACGCAGTATTTT | CASSVTAGVTDTQYF
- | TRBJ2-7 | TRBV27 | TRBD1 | TGTGCCAGCAGTTTCCTCTCGACAGGGTCCTACGAGCAGTACTTC | CASSFLSTGSYEQYF
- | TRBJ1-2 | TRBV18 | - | TGTGCCAGCTCACCGCAGGGAGACAATGGCTACACCTTC | CASSPQGDNGYTF
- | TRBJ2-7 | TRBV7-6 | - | TGTGCCAGCAGTCTCTTTAATAGCCAGCAGTACTTC | CASSLFNSQQYF
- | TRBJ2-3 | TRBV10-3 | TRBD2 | TGTGCCATCAGTACACGGTCGGGACTAGCGGGAACAGATACGCAGTATTTT | CAISTRSGLAGTDTQYF
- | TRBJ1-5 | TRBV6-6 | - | TGTGCCAGCAGTTACTCTTTGGATCAGCCCCAGCATTTT | CASSYSLDQPQHF
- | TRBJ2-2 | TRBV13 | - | TGTGCCAGCAGCTTCCAAGGGGGGGAGCTGTTTTTT | CASSFQGGELFF
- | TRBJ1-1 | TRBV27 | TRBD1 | TGTGCCGGCAGCCCCTGGGACAGGGGAGTTGAAGCTTTCTTT | CAGSPWDRGVEAFF
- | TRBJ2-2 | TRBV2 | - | TGTGCCAGCAGGGCCCGACAGCCTCCGAACACCGGGGAGCTGTTTTTT | CASRARQPPNTGELFF
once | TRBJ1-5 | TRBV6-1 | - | TGTGCCAGCAGTGAGACAGTTTTCAATCAGCCCCAGCATTTT | CASSETVFNQPQHF
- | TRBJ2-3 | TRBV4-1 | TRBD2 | TGCGCCAGCAGCCAAGGACGGGGGGACCTCAGGGATACGCAGTATTTT | CASSQGRGDLRDTQYF